These T cell receptor beta chains were read from a single sample in a study of T cells in Graves' hyperthyroidism and ophthalmopathy. Via MiXCR, TCRdb re-called the multiplex PCR reads, giving one row per CDR3 protein. Of 660,000 or so distinct CDR3 sequences detected, 20% appear once; the ten largest clones hold around a third. The sample comprised blood. The receptors shown here come from a young man with Graves' ophthalmopathy. Both conserved end residues are part of each CDR3. The D gene is left open where the match is weak. Size tells how often a clone was seen (once, few, many) or the class of an expanded clone, and some rows leave it out.

TRBV2	few	TRBJ2-7	TRBD2	CASTSNLAGGTYEQYF	TGTGCCAGCACCTCGAATCTAGCGGGGGGAACCTACGAGCAGTACTTC
TRBV7-3	many	TRBJ2-1	TRBD2	CASSPTSGSVYNEQFF	TGTGCCAGCAGCCCGACTAGCGGGAGTGTATACAATGAGCAGTTCTTC
TRBV5-1	many	TRBJ2-1	NA	CASSPKGGSSYNEQFF	TGCGCCAGCAGCCCCAAGGGGGGGAGCTCCTACAATGAGCAGTTCTTC
TRBV28	many	TRBJ2-1	TRBD2	CASLPAGAPDDEQFF	TGTGCCAGTCTACCGGCGGGAGCCCCCGACGATGAGCAGTTCTTC
TRBV15	few	TRBJ2-1	NA	CATSRDRSSYNEQFF	TGTGCCACCAGCAGAGATCGGAGCTCCTACAATGAGCAGTTCTTC
TRBV12-3/TRBV12-4	many	TRBJ2-1	NA	CASSLAPLYSQSSNEQFF	TGTGCCAGCAGTTTAGCGCCTTTATACTCCCAATCCTCCAATGAGCAGTTCTTC
TRBV5-5	NA	TRBJ2-2	NA	CASSHDGYANTGELFF	TGTGCCAGCAGCCACGACGGCTACGCGAACACCGGGGAGCTGTTTTTT
TRBV5-4	NA	TRBJ1-1	TRBD1	CASSLWGQWVTEAFF	TGTGCCAGCAGCCTATGGGGACAGTGGGTCACTGAAGCTTTCTTT
TRBV3-1	NA	TRBJ1-1	TRBD1	CASSQTGTGGTEAFF	TGTGCCAGCAGCCAGACCGGGACAGGGGGCACTGAAGCTTTCTTT
TRBV24-1	few	TRBJ2-7	TRBD2	CATSDSAPRGVFYEQYF	TGTGCCACCAGTGATTCGGCTCCTCGGGGGGTATTCTACGAGCAGTACTTC
TRBV5-1	many	TRBJ2-3	TRBD1	CASSPGQGSSDTQYF	TGCGCCAGCAGCCCCGGACAGGGGTCCTCAGATACGCAGTATTTT
TRBV7-2	NA	TRBJ1-2	NA	CASSLVRGTNYGYTF	TGTGCCAGCAGCTTAGTAAGGGGCACTAACTATGGCTACACCTTC
TRBV30	many	TRBJ1-2	NA	CAWSVLATGWFDYGYTF	TGTGCCTGGAGTGTATTAGCCACAGGGTGGTTTGACTATGGCTACACCTTC
TRBV6-1	once	TRBJ1-4	NA	CASPRTGKLFF	TGTGCCAGCCCAAGAACCGGAAAACTGTTTTTT
TRBV4-1	NA	TRBJ2-4	NA	CASSYVGQGGENIQYF	TGCGCCAGCAGCTATGTGGGCCAGGGTGGAGAAAACATTCAGTACTTC
TRBV30	many	TRBJ2-4	TRBD1	CAWSGDREGTKNIQYF	TGTGCCTGGAGTGGGGACAGGGAAGGGACCAAAAACATTCAGTACTTC
TRBV7-8	few	TRBJ2-2	NA	CASTLNPGGWLDTGELFF	TGTGCCAGCACTTTAAATCCGGGGGGCTGGTTGGACACCGGGGAGCTGTTTTTT
TRBV28	many	TRBJ2-1	NA	CASSFGYYQGNNEQFF	TGTGCCAGCAGTTTCGGATACTACCAGGGGAACAATGAGCAGTTCTTC
TRBV11-2	NA	TRBJ2-5	NA	CASSRPGRQETQYF	TGTGCCAGCAGCCGTCCGGGAAGGCAAGAGACCCAGTACTTC
TRBV19	few	TRBJ2-1	NA	CASNDGSGDEQFF	TGTGCCAGTAACGACGGGAGTGGAGATGAGCAGTTCTTC
TRBV5-1	many	TRBJ2-1	NA	CASSLVGREQFF	TGCGCCAGCAGCTTGGTGGGACGGGAGCAGTTCTTC
TRBV12-3/TRBV12-4	many	TRBJ2-6	TRBD1	CASSLGGAGANVLTF	TGTGCCAGCAGTCTAGGGGGCGCTGGGGCCAACGTCCTGACTTTC